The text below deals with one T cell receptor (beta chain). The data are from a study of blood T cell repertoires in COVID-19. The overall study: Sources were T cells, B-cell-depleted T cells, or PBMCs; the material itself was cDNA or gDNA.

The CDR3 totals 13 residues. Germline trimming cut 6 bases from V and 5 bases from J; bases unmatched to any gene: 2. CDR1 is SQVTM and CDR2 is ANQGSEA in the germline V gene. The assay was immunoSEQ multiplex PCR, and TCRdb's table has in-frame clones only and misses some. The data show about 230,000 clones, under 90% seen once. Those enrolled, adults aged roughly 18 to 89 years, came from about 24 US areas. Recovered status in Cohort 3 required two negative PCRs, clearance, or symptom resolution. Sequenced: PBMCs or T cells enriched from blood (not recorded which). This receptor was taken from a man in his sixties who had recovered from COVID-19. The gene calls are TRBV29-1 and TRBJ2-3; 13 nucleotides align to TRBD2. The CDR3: CSVGTSGVDTQYF. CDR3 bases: TGCAGCGTGGGGACTAGCGGGGTAGATACGCAGTATTTT.